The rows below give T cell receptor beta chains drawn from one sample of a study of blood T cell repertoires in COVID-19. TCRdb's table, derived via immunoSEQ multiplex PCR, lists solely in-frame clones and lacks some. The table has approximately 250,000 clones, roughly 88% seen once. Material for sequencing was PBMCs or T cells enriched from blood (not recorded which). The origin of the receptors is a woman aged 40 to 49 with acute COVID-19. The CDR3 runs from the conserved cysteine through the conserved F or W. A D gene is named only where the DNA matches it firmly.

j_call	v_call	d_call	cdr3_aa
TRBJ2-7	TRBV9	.	CASSVGGGPYEQYF
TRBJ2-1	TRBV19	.	CASSKSQGADEQFF
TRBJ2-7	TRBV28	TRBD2	CASSPTRLAVSEQYF
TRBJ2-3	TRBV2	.	CASSETTDTQYF
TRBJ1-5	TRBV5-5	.	CASSLTAVERQPQHF
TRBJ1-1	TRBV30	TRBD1	CAWSVPTGYSRTEAFF
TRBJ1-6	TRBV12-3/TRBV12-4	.	CASSFLIDSPLHF
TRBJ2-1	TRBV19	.	CASSGRRGEQFF
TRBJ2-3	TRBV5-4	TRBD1	CASRTGTDTDTQYF
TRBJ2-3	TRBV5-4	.	CASSLDYITDTQYF
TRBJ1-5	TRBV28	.	CASSLPPGNQPQHF
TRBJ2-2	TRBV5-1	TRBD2	CASSLGLAGEANTGELFF
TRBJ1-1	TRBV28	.	CASSFDRSEAFF
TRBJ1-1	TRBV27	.	CASMGDMNTEAFF
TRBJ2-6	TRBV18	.	CASSPSGFGRGAGANVLTF
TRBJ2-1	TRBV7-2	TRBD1	CASSLDGTGSYNEQFF
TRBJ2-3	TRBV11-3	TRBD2	CASSKYVGGRDTQYF
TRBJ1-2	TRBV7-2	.	CASRSAGDYGYTF
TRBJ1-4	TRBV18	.	CASSPGGFDEKLFF
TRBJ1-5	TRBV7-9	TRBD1	CASSSTGTGTQPQHF
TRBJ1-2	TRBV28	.	CASTSHGRGYGYTF
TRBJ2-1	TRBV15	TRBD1	CATSSRTGINNEQFF
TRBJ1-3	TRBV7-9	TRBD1	CASSFLDRGQGTSRNTIYF
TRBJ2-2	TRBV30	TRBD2	CAWIPSGRVTGELFF
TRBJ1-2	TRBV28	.	CASSLGGGGGNGYTF
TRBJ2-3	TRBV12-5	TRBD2	CASGLGASGHTDTQYF
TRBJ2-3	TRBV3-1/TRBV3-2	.	CASSPRGSTDTQYF
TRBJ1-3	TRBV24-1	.	CAYGDTMSSGNTIYF
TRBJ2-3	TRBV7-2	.	CASSTYGAGTDTQYF
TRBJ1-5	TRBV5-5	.	CASSLAQGYQPQHF
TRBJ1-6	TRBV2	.	CASRRDHSPLHF
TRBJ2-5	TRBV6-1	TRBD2	CASSAGTSQGQETQYF
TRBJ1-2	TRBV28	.	CASSSPGHRNYGYTF
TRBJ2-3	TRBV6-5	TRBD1	CASSRGPGGDTQYF
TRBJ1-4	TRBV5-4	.	CASSRGGATNEKLFF
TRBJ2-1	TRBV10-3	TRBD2	CAISERTSGLAWGNEQFF
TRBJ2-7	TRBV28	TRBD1	CASTSGTGEEQYF
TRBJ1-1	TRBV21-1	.	CASSRSGTGGGLTEAFF
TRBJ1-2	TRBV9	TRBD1	CASSVATLGQGRNYGYTF
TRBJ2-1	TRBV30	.	CAWSVQGGGEQFF
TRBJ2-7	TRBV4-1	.	CASSQEMPGALVFWEQYF